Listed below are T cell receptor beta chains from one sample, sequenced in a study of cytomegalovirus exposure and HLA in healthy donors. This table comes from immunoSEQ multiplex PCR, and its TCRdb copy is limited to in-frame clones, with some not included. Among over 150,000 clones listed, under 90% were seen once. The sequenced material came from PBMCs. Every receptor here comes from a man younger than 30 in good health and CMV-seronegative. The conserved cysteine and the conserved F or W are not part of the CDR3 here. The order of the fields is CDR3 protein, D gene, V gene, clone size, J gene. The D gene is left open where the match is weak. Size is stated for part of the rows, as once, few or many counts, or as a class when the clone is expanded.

cdr3_aa: ASSVDPGETQY
d_call: NA
v_call: TRBV9
clone_size: NA
j_call: TRBJ2-5

cdr3_aa: ASSAGQLLY
d_call: TRBD1
v_call: TRBV9
clone_size: NA
j_call: TRBJ2-4

cdr3_aa: ASQEDRGRVLYNEQF
d_call: TRBD1
v_call: TRBV2
clone_size: NA
j_call: TRBJ2-1

cdr3_aa: ASSSTSGAKTQY
d_call: TRBD2
v_call: TRBV7-9
clone_size: NA
j_call: TRBJ2-5

cdr3_aa: ASRPKALAGGRNEQF
d_call: TRBD2
v_call: TRBV7-9
clone_size: NA
j_call: TRBJ2-1

cdr3_aa: ATSINTGGSGELF
d_call: NA
v_call: TRBV15
clone_size: NA
j_call: TRBJ2-2

cdr3_aa: SVEGTGDNEKLF
d_call: TRBD1
v_call: TRBV29-1
clone_size: once
j_call: TRBJ1-4

cdr3_aa: ASSIIPYQPQH
d_call: NA
v_call: TRBV19
clone_size: NA
j_call: TRBJ1-5

cdr3_aa: ASSPSTGKGYEQY
d_call: TRBD1
v_call: TRBV18
clone_size: NA
j_call: TRBJ2-7

cdr3_aa: ASGTGVGDSNQPQH
d_call: TRBD1
v_call: TRBV6-6
clone_size: NA
j_call: TRBJ1-5

cdr3_aa: ASSLRGVYGYT
d_call: NA
v_call: TRBV11-1
clone_size: NA
j_call: TRBJ1-2

cdr3_aa: ATSRDSENEKLF
d_call: NA
v_call: TRBV15
clone_size: NA
j_call: TRBJ1-4

cdr3_aa: ASSPDTFLAGELF
d_call: NA
v_call: TRBV27
clone_size: NA
j_call: TRBJ2-2

cdr3_aa: ASSLTGGDHQPQH
d_call: NA
v_call: TRBV21-1
clone_size: NA
j_call: TRBJ1-5

cdr3_aa: ASSVRGYNEQF
d_call: NA
v_call: TRBV9
clone_size: NA
j_call: TRBJ2-1

cdr3_aa: ASKDLGDSEQY
d_call: TRBD1
v_call: TRBV7-9
clone_size: NA
j_call: TRBJ2-7

cdr3_aa: ASSVLADPSTDTQY
d_call: TRBD2
v_call: TRBV2
clone_size: NA
j_call: TRBJ2-3

cdr3_aa: ASSLTGFSGNTIY
d_call: TRBD1
v_call: TRBV27
clone_size: NA
j_call: TRBJ1-3

cdr3_aa: ASSSFTPSGNTIY
d_call: NA
v_call: TRBV6-1
clone_size: NA
j_call: TRBJ1-3

cdr3_aa: ASSQGAGDSSTDTQY
d_call: NA
v_call: TRBV4-3
clone_size: NA
j_call: TRBJ2-3

cdr3_aa: ASSQDTGSGANVLT
d_call: NA
v_call: TRBV4-2
clone_size: NA
j_call: TRBJ2-6

cdr3_aa: ASSLAGRRTDTQY
d_call: NA
v_call: TRBV5-6
clone_size: NA
j_call: TRBJ2-3

cdr3_aa: ASSGRTTSSTDTQY
d_call: NA
v_call: TRBV5-4
clone_size: many
j_call: TRBJ2-3

cdr3_aa: ASSLGQSGANVLT
d_call: TRBD1
v_call: TRBV6-5
clone_size: NA
j_call: TRBJ2-6

cdr3_aa: ASSVGPGNEQF
d_call: NA
v_call: TRBV9
clone_size: NA
j_call: TRBJ2-1

cdr3_aa: ASSLRPDRGDTQY
d_call: NA
v_call: TRBV7-3
clone_size: NA
j_call: TRBJ2-3

cdr3_aa: ASSFGVGETQY
d_call: NA
v_call: TRBV5-5
clone_size: NA
j_call: TRBJ2-5

cdr3_aa: ASSRSRGNTIY
d_call: NA
v_call: TRBV6-5
clone_size: NA
j_call: TRBJ1-3

cdr3_aa: ATHEGGVEQY
d_call: NA
v_call: TRBV10-3
clone_size: NA
j_call: TRBJ2-7

cdr3_aa: SVEIGRGEAF
d_call: NA
v_call: TRBV29-1
clone_size: NA
j_call: TRBJ1-1

cdr3_aa: ASSLAPITEAF
d_call: NA
v_call: TRBV28
clone_size: once
j_call: TRBJ1-1

cdr3_aa: ASSFRLAGVKDTDTQY
d_call: NA
v_call: TRBV21-1
clone_size: NA
j_call: TRBJ2-3

cdr3_aa: ASSGWTPEAF
d_call: NA
v_call: TRBV19
clone_size: NA
j_call: TRBJ1-1

cdr3_aa: ASTQTDLSNQPQH
d_call: NA
v_call: TRBV19
clone_size: few
j_call: TRBJ1-5

cdr3_aa: ASSFMEEGSGELF
d_call: NA
v_call: TRBV13
clone_size: NA
j_call: TRBJ2-2

cdr3_aa: ASLFSAYNEQF
d_call: NA
v_call: TRBV6-1
clone_size: NA
j_call: TRBJ2-1

cdr3_aa: ASSFFSAGHTGELF
d_call: TRBD2
v_call: TRBV27
clone_size: NA
j_call: TRBJ2-2

cdr3_aa: ASGGEKTQY
d_call: TRBD2
v_call: TRBV27
clone_size: NA
j_call: TRBJ2-5

cdr3_aa: ASTAITDTQY
d_call: NA
v_call: TRBV2
clone_size: NA
j_call: TRBJ2-3

cdr3_aa: ASSQTSGDTQY
d_call: NA
v_call: TRBV7-8
clone_size: NA
j_call: TRBJ2-3